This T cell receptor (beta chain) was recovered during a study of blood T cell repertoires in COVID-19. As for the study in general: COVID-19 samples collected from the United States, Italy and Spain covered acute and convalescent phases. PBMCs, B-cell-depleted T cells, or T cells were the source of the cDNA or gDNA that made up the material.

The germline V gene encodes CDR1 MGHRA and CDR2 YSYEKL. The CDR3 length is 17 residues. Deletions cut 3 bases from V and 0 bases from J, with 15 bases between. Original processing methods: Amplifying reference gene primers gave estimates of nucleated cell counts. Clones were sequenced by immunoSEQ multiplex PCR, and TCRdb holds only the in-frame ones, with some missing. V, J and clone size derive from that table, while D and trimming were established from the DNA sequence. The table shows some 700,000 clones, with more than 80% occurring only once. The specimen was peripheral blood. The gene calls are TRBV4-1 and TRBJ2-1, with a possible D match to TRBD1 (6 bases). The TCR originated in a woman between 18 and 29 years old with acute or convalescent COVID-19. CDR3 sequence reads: CASSQDGQSGSYNEQFF. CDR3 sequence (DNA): TGCGCCAGCAGCCAGGACGGACAGTCGGGCTCCTACAATGAGCAGTTCTTC.